This T cell receptor beta chain is drawn from a study of cytomegalovirus exposure and HLA in healthy donors. Study-wide background: Earlier sequencing of about 200 million T cells yielded about 120 million unique TCR beta sequences.

V shed 4 bases and J shed 11 bases, with 13 bases lying between them. Germline loops: CDR1 SGHRS, CDR2 YFSETQ. The CDR3 runs to 12 residues. PCR amplification relied on 60 Vbeta primers (plus 13 Jbeta primers). Using immunoSEQ multiplex PCR, the repertoire was profiled, and TCRdb retains in-frame clones only, with some absent. The repertoire includes under 200,000 clones, roughly 80% of them detected once, and more than 3% sits in the top ten. Points from the study as a whole: The study carried out a later analysis of TCR beta sequences. It associated some 17,000 of them with specific HLA alleles at a false discovery rate of 0.05. A later analysis found TCR association rates differed by HLA locus, highest for DRB1 and lowest for HLA-C. One variant, a missense change in DCLRE1C, was linked in a later analysis to TCR beta V- and J-gene trimming.

This clone turned up a few times. The antigen is not known. The TCR sequence derives from a man aged 35 to 55 in good health and CMV-seropositive. This chain joins TRBV5-1 and TRBJ2-1; no firm D call. The sample was PBMCs. The CDR3 DNA sequence: TGCGCCAGCAGCGATCTTCAAGCTCAGCAGTTCTTC. Residues: CASSDLQAQQFF.